A selection of T cell receptor beta chains follows, all from one sample in a study of human T cells and chemical hapten exposure. One entry per CDR3 protein results from TCRdb running MiXCR on the RACE reads. Of tens of thousands of distinct CDR3 sequences in the sample, 10% are singletons; the top ten hold roughly 2.5%. The material sequenced was whole blood, taken in connection with sensitization to the hapten diphenylcyclopropenone (DPC). The origin of the receptors is a young woman with alopecia areata. Some clones in this sample may be carry-over from other donors' samples. The CDR3 runs from the conserved cysteine through the conserved F or W. For some rows the clone size is stated as once, few or many, or as a class when expanded; others skip it.

v_call: TRBV18; j_call: TRBJ1-2; clone_size: many; cdr3_aa: CASSRGDRDYGYTF
v_call: TRBV5-4; j_call: TRBJ2-3; clone_size: many; cdr3_aa: CASSLVAGGFSTDTQYF
v_call: TRBV28; j_call: TRBJ1-3; clone_size: NA; cdr3_aa: CASTTGLRENTIYF
v_call: TRBV7-6; j_call: TRBJ1-4; clone_size: few; cdr3_aa: CASSLGPRGRYDEKLFF
v_call: TRBV5-1; j_call: TRBJ1-4; clone_size: NA; cdr3_aa: CASSAAGGVLEKLFF
v_call: TRBV7-8; j_call: TRBJ2-1; clone_size: many; cdr3_aa: CASSPRLAGGRGSHNEQFF
v_call: TRBV7-9; j_call: TRBJ2-2; clone_size: many; cdr3_aa: CASRDRGARTGELFF
v_call: TRBV11-1; j_call: TRBJ2-1; clone_size: few; cdr3_aa: CASNPSAGSDEQFF
v_call: TRBV2; j_call: TRBJ2-2; clone_size: NA; cdr3_aa: CASRVTSAGELFF
v_call: TRBV21-1; j_call: TRBJ1-4; clone_size: many; cdr3_aa: CASSRKTATNEKLFF
v_call: TRBV18; j_call: TRBJ1-5; clone_size: many; cdr3_aa: CASSDEPLFPMDRYNQPQHF
v_call: TRBV2; j_call: TRBJ2-4; clone_size: many; cdr3_aa: CASSENSQNIQYF
v_call: TRBV18; j_call: TRBJ1-1; clone_size: many; cdr3_aa: CASSPPRQLNTEAFF
v_call: TRBV29-1; j_call: TRBJ2-5; clone_size: few; cdr3_aa: CSVEDLQETQYF
v_call: TRBV29-1; j_call: TRBJ1-1; clone_size: NA; cdr3_aa: CSVYTGAAFF
v_call: TRBV18; j_call: TRBJ2-5; clone_size: many; cdr3_aa: CASSPYSGVETQYF
v_call: TRBV5-1; j_call: TRBJ2-2; clone_size: NA; cdr3_aa: CASSRDNTGELFF
v_call: TRBV29-1; j_call: TRBJ2-7; clone_size: NA; cdr3_aa: CSAKQNSYEQYF
v_call: TRBV4-2; j_call: TRBJ1-1; clone_size: many; cdr3_aa: CASMGVLGQQVNTEAFF
v_call: TRBV20-1; j_call: TRBJ2-1; clone_size: many; cdr3_aa: CSTLSWDSYNEQFF
v_call: TRBV29-1; j_call: TRBJ2-6; clone_size: many; cdr3_aa: CSVEDRNSGANVLTF
v_call: TRBV7-9; j_call: TRBJ2-1; clone_size: NA; cdr3_aa: CASSPLTVLARNEQFF
v_call: TRBV11-3; j_call: TRBJ1-2; clone_size: few; cdr3_aa: CASGRTNYGYTF
v_call: TRBV5-1; j_call: TRBJ1-1; clone_size: NA; cdr3_aa: CASSLEAGAAEAFF
v_call: TRBV7-9; j_call: TRBJ2-7; clone_size: many; cdr3_aa: CASSLLGQGPYEQYF
v_call: TRBV6-6; j_call: TRBJ1-1; clone_size: many; cdr3_aa: CASSYLLQGGNTEAFF
v_call: TRBV7-6; j_call: TRBJ2-2; clone_size: NA; cdr3_aa: CASSFLGGGSGELFF
v_call: TRBV24-1; j_call: TRBJ2-5; clone_size: many; cdr3_aa: CATSDPGAGGLETQYF
v_call: TRBV7-2; j_call: TRBJ2-7; clone_size: many; cdr3_aa: CASSLGRGSYEQYF
v_call: TRBV20-1; j_call: TRBJ2-6; clone_size: many; cdr3_aa: CSTTHGISAGANVLTF
v_call: TRBV9; j_call: TRBJ2-1; clone_size: few; cdr3_aa: CASSKKTSGEGNEQFF
v_call: TRBV11-1; j_call: TRBJ2-5; clone_size: many; cdr3_aa: CASSPGQMEETQYF
v_call: TRBV28; j_call: TRBJ1-2; clone_size: few; cdr3_aa: CAHRGTGPGYTF
v_call: TRBV3-1; j_call: TRBJ2-5; clone_size: many; cdr3_aa: CASSQDGGEETQYF